The 9 T cell receptor beta chains below all came from one sample that was sequenced in a study of early stage breast cancer tumors. Repertoires were generated with immunoSEQ multiplex PCR, while TCRdb's copy carries only in-frame clones and drops some. The table records about 17,000 clones, 83% of them present only once. The sequenced sample was blood. The receptors come from a person aged 65 to 85 with breast cancer.

This clone was detected only a few times. The chain employs TRBV7-9 and TRBJ1-3; tentative D call: TRBD1 (6 bases). Germline V gene sequence: CDR1 SEHNR, CDR2 FQNEAQ (reference sequence). The CDR3 loop spans 15 amino acids. Trimming stripped 5 bases from V and 8 bases from J, with 19 bases between. The CDR3 here is CASSETGRPGDTIYF. In DNA, the CDR3 is TGTGCCAGCAGCGAAACAGGGCGTCCCGGGGACACCATATATTTT.

The chain links TRBV20-1 to TRBJ2-7, with a possible D match to TRBD1 (7 bases). V was pared by 4 bases and J by 9 bases, with 13 bases between. The germline V gene has CDR1 DFQATT and CDR2 SNEGSKA (reference sequence). The CDR3 has 11 residues. The CDR3 here is CSANIQGGQYF. DNA of the CDR3: TGCAGTGCTAATATCCAGGGGGGGCAGTACTTC.

The chain joins TRBV10-3 to TRBJ1-1; D gene unclear. This CDR3 region has 13 residues. Germline lookup yields CDR1 ENHRY and CDR2 SYGVKD. With 7 bases removed from V and 4 bases from J, the gap between germline ends came to 13 bases. The CDR3 is CAITGEGATEAFF. CDR3 bases: TGTGCCATCACCGGAGAGGGTGCCACTGAAGCTTTCTTT.

This clone was seen just once. V is TRBV18 and J is TRBJ2-5; 10 bases line up with TRBD2. This CDR3 has 14 amino acids. Trimming took 4 bases from V and 2 from J; bases not matched to a gene: 1. In germline, CDR1 is KGHSH, CDR2 LQKENI. For the CDR3, the DNA is TGTGCCAGCTCACTGACTAGCGGGCAAGAGACCCAGTACTTC. Amino acid sequence: CASSLTSGQETQYF.

The table lists this clone with a few counts. The CDR3 is CASSSRTGAVQPQHF. The CDR3 bases are TGTGCCAGCAGTTCCAGGACAGGGGCCGTTCAGCCCCAGCATTTT. The rearrangement joins TRBV6-6 to TRBJ1-5; TRBD1 matches at 9 bases. The V segment lost 4 bases and the J segment 6 bases; nucleotides outside the gene matches: 7. The CDR3 is 15 residues long. The germline gives CDR1 MNHNY, CDR2 SVGAGI (reference sequence).

This chain links TRBV7-9 with TRBJ2-7, with 7 nucleotides matching TRBD2. CDR3 length: 13 residues. Germline V gene data show CDR1 as SEHNR and CDR2 as FQNEAQ (reference sequence). Germline trimming cut 6 bases from V and 5 bases from J; bases unmatched to any gene: 7. CDR3 sequence: CASSATSTDEQYF. CDR3 in DNA: TGTGCCAGCAGTGCGACTAGCACGGACGAGCAGTACTTC. Full variable domain (outside the CDR3, taken from reference TRBV7-9 and TRBJ2-7): DTGVSQNPRHKITKRGQNVTFRCDPISEHNRLYWYRQTLGQGPEFLTYFQNEAQLEKSRLLSDRFSAERPKGSFSTLEIQRTEQGDSAMYLCASSATSTDEQYFGPGTRLTVT.

The chain has TRBV6-5 and TRBJ2-7, with a weak D call TRBD2 (7 bases). The CDR3 sequence is 12 residues long. Germline CDR1 reads MNHEY; CDR2 reads SVGAGI. The CDR3 loop reads CAVQGGGYEQYF. The CDR3 DNA is TGTGCAGTACAGGGAGGGGGTTACGAGCAGTACTTC.

This clone showed up just once. DNA for the CDR3: TGTGCCATCAGTGAGGCCCCCGGGCCCCAGCGGGGCTACACCTTC. Its protein product is CAISEAPGPQRGYTF. The gene calls are TRBV10-3 and TRBJ1-2; D is ambiguous. CDR1 is ENHRY, CDR2 SYGVKD, per germline. This CDR3 has 15 residues. V was clipped by 2 bases and J by 8 bases, with 18 bases between them.

V is TRBV29-1 and J is TRBJ1-2; no reliable D call. This CDR3 is built from 10 residues. CDR1 is SQVTM, CDR2 ANQGSEA, per germline. V lost 7 bases to trimming and J lost 7 bases, with 10 bases between them. The CDR3 is CSAFVRGYTF. The CDR3 nucleotides are TGCAGCGCCTTTGTTCGTGGCTACACCTTC.